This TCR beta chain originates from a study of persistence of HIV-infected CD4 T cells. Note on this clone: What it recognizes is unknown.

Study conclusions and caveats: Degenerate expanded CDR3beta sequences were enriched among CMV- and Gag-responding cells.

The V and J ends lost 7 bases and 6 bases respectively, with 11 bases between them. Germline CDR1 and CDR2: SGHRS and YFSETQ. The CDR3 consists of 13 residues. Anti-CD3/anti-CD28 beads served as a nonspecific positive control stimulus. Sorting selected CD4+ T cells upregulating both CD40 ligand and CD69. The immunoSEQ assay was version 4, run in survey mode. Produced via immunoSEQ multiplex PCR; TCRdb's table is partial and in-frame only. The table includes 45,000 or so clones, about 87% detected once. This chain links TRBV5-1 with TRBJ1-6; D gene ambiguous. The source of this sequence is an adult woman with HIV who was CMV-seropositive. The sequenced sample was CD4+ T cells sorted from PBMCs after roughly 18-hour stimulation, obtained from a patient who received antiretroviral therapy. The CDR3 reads CASGPDSNSPLHF. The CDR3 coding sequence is TGCGCCAGCGGGCCCGATTCTAATTCACCCCTCCACTTT.